This TCR beta chain was identified during a study of regulatory T cells in long-lasting Graves disease. Time point described: newly diagnosed GD, antithyroid drugs for less than 3 months. PBMC RNA was the source of the TCR library. Graves' disease diagnoses followed American Thyroid Association guidelines. Libraries of TCR beta came from iRepertoire HTBI primers plus Arm-PCR of CDR3 regions. TCRdb called the multiplex PCR reads again in MiXCR, with one record for every CDR3 protein. The profile shows roughly 530,000 distinct CDR3 sequences, about 16% of them singletons. The CDR3 contains 14 residues. The germline V and J ends were trimmed by 4 bases and 0 bases, with 7 bases remaining between them. Looked up from germline, CDR1 is SEHNR and CDR2 is FQNEAQ (reference sequence). These sequences were also reported in another study, on T cells in Graves' hyperthyroidism and ophthalmopathy.

The sequence came from a woman aged 35-65 years with Graves disease. The J gene is TRBJ2-1, the V gene TRBV7-9; D ambiguous. This specimen consisted of peripheral blood mononuclear cells (PBMCs), obtained at new diagnosis, from a patient treated with antithyroid drugs. Written as DNA, the CDR3 is TGTGCCAGCAGCTCGGCCCTCTCCTACAATGAGCAGTTCTTC. The encoded protein is CASSSALSYNEQFF.